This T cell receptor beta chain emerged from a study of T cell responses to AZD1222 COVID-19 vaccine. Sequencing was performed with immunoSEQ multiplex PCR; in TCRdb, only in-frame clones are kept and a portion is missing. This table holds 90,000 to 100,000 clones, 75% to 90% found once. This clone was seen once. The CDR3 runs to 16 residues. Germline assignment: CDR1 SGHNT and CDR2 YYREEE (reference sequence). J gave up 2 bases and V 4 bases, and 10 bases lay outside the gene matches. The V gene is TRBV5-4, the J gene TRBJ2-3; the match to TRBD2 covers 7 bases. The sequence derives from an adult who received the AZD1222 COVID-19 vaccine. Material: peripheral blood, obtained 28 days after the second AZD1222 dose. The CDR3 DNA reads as TGTGCCAGCAGCCTTGGGCTAGCGGATTTCACAGATACGCAGTATTTT. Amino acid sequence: CASSLGLADFTDTQYF.